What follows are 22 T cell receptor beta chains derived from one specimen sequenced in a study of tumor-infiltrating lymphocytes in primary liver carcinoma. With a constant-region primer, TCR beta cDNA was made from 450 to 500 ng of total RNA. Libraries for TCR beta were built through three nested multiplex PCR rounds, which together made up a slightly modified ARM-PCR procedure. The two initial PCR rounds, ten to eleven cycles each, used TRBV1-TRBV30 forward and C-beta reverse primers. Using its own MiXCR run on the multiplex PCR reads, TCRdb lists one record per CDR3 protein. The sample includes approximately 120,000 distinct CDR3 sequences, 50% to 80% of them seen just once. Bulk tissue was left unsorted, and RNA and DNA were co-extracted from 20-30 mg of it. The specimen sequenced was liver tumor tissue from sampling region 3. Subset of the sample: tumor region T3, left-lateral pole. The receptor source for this set is a woman aged 55-70 years with primary liver carcinoma and hepatitis B virus infection.

About this clonotype: The junction does not match germline at one end; this may be a read error. The gene calls are TRBV5-4 and TRBJ2-2; the D is unclear. Per the germline V gene, CDR1 is SGHNT and CDR2 is YYREEE (reference sequence). CDR3 length: 15 residues. The DNA for the CDR3 is TGTGCCCGCAGCTTTACGCAAGGATACATCGGGGAGCTGTTTTTT. This sequence encodes CARSFTQGYIGELFF.

Remarks on this clonotype: The junction and the germline gene differ at one end; a read error may be behind it. V gene TRBV11-2 combines with J gene TRBJ2-3; D not certain. CDR1 is SGHAT and CDR2 is FQNNGV in the germline V gene. The CDR3 totals 13 residues. Here the CDR3 DNA reads TGTGCCAGCAGTTTAGGTCGAGGAGATACGCGGTATTTT. Translating gives CASSLGRGDTRYF.

This clonotype was observed many times. This chain links TRBV14 with TRBJ1-5; D is unresolved. V lost 4 bases and J 11 bases, leaving 9 bases between the germline ends. CDR3 length: 11 residues. Germline-derived CDR1 and CDR2 are SGHDN and FVKESK. CDR3 sequence reads: CASSPRQAQHF. CDR3 nucleotides: TGTGCCAGCAGCCCCCGCCAGGCCCAGCATTTT.

This clonotype has a count of ten or more. The gene calls are TRBV12-3 or TRBV12-4 and TRBJ2-7; D unresolved. With 6 bases removed from V and 1 base from J, the gap between germline ends came to 13 bases. The CDR3 runs to 14 residues. The CDR3 is CASRSRLDSYEQYF. CDR3 bases: TGTGCCAGCAGGTCCAGACTGGATTCCTACGAGCAGTACTTC.

Worth noting for this clonotype: A much larger clone differs by one base, so this may be a read error. The chain joins TRBV5-4 to TRBJ2-1; D is undetermined. This CDR3 is 16 amino acids long. V shed 2 bases and J shed 7 bases, with 19 bases lying between them. Germline V CDR1 and CDR2: SGHNT, YYREEE (reference sequence). DNA for the CDR3: TGTGCCAGCAGCTTTGGCGTGGGAAGGGCGCAAAATGAGCAGTTCTTC. Translated: CASSFGVGRAQNEQFF. Filled out from reference TRBV5-4 and TRBJ2-1, the complete variable domain reads ETGVTQSPTHLIKTRGQQVTLRCSSQSGHNTVSWYQQALGQGPQFIFQYYREEENGRGNFPPRFSGLQFPNYSSELNVNALELDDSALYLCASSFGVGRAQNEQFFGPGTRLTVL.

Notes on this clonotype: A much larger clone sits a single nucleotide away, making a read error possible. This chain links TRBV12-3 or TRBV12-4 with TRBJ1-2, with 8 bases fitting TRBD1. The length of the CDR3 is 13 residues. The CDR3 region is CASSHDRGLGYAF. DNA for the CDR3: TGTGCCAGCAGCCACGACAGGGGCCTGGGGTACGCCTTC.

The rearrangement joins TRBV25-1 to TRBJ1-2; D remains unclear. The CDR3 covers 14 residues. Deletions cut 0 bases from V and 4 bases from J, with 9 bases between. Per the germline V gene, CDR1 is MGHDK and CDR2 is SYGVNS. CDR3 in amino acids: CASSEYNTGYGYTF. The CDR3 coding sequence is TGTGCCAGCAGTGAATATAACACCGGCTATGGCTACACCTTC.

This clonotype was picked up many times. The rearrangement links TRBV28 to TRBJ2-1; no clear D gene. Trimming shortened V by 2 bases and J by 12 bases, and 8 bases separated the two germline ends. The CDR3 is 11 residues long. Germline CDR1 and CDR2: MDHEN and SYDVKM. In DNA, the CDR3 is TGTGCCAGCAGTTTAACATCGGGGCAGTTCTTC. This gives the protein CASSLTSGQFF.

Worth noting for this clonotype: This likely comes from a read error, as the CDR3 has no conserved phenylalanine or tryptophan at its end. It is unclear where the CDR3 begins or ends on the DNA, so no DNA is shown, and the CDR3 is as TCRdb lists it. This chain connects TRBV11-2 to TRBJ2-1; TRBD2 is taken as the D call from the table, unchecked against the DNA. From germline, CDR1 is SGHAT and CDR2 FQNNGV. The CDR3 spans 13 amino acids, including both terminal residues. CDR3 in amino acids: CASSWTRGSQVFL.

About this clonotype: At one end, the junction sequence differs from germline, possibly due to a read error. V usage is TRBV11-2 and J usage is TRBJ2-3, with 8 bases lining up with TRBD2. This CDR3 is 20 amino acids long. Germline V gene lookup returns CDR1 SGHAT and CDR2 FQNNGV. CDR3 amino acids: CASSLDGTNGRADPLDMQYF. The CDR3 bases are TGTGCCAGCAGCTTAGATGGGACTAACGGGAGGGCCGATCCCTTGGATATGCAGTATTTT.

As to this clonotype: Its ends do not fully match the called genes, so a read error is possible. V and J are TRBV6-1 and TRBJ1-1; unclear D gene. Germline V lookup: CDR1 MNHNS, CDR2 SASEGT. The CDR3 consists of 12 residues. CDR3 amino acids: CASNELSTEAFF. The CDR3 DNA reads as TGTGCCAGCAATGAACTGTCGACTGAGGCTTTCTTT.

This clonotype was seen more than once but under ten times. The chain carries TRBV28 and TRBJ1-2, with D perhaps TRBD1 (5 bases). V was shortened by 5 bases and J by 8 bases, with 12 bases between the two germline ends. Germline V gives CDR1 MDHEN, CDR2 SYDVKM. The CDR3 consists of 12 residues. CDR3 sequence reads: CASSAGKRGYTF. In DNA, the CDR3 is TGTGCCAGCAGTGCAGGGAAGCGGGGCTACACCTTC.

The V gene is TRBV11-2, the J gene TRBJ2-2; D gene unclear. This CDR3 is 16 amino acids long. CDR1 is SGHAT, CDR2 FQNNGV, per germline. V was clipped by 3 bases and J by 2 bases, with 13 bases between them. CDR3: CASSFQAGSNTGELFF. CDR3 DNA sequence: TGTGCCAGCAGCTTCCAAGCAGGCTCTAACACCGGGGAGCTGTTTTTT.

This chain links TRBV11-2 with TRBJ2-5; D not resolved. Germline loops: CDR1 SGHAT, CDR2 FQNNGV. The CDR3 runs 13 residues. V was clipped by 3 bases and J by 4 bases, with 9 bases between them. CDR3 region: CASSFQDGETQYF. As DNA, the CDR3 is TGTGCCAGCAGCTTTCAGGATGGAGAGACCCAGTACTTC.

Details on this clonotype: The missing conserved phenylalanine or tryptophan at the end of this CDR3 makes a read error likely. The J gene is TRBJ1-2, the V gene TRBV29-1, with D perhaps TRBD1 (6 bases). V dropped 6 bases and J dropped 6 bases, with 17 bases sitting between them. CDR1 is SQVTM and CDR2 is ANQGSEA in the germline V gene. The CDR3 has 13 residues. CDR3 nucleotides: TGCAGCGTGACGGGCAGGGGATCGGATGGCTACACCTCC. It specifies CSVTGRGSDGYTS.

In the case of this clonotype: At one boundary the junction diverges from the germline segment, which might be a read error. The chain uses TRBV5-5 and TRBJ1-6; D might be TRBD1 (5 bases). Germline V lookup: CDR1 SGHKS, CDR2 YYEKEE (reference sequence). This CDR3 has 15 residues. Here the CDR3 reads CASSLIRDLNLPLHF. The CDR3 region has the DNA TGTGCCAGCAGCTTGATCAGGGACCTTAATTTACCCCTCCACTTT.

Concerning this clonotype itself: This may be a read error, as it is one base from a much larger clone. The chain carries TRBV10-3 and TRBJ1-6; D is ambiguous. The V end lost 3 bases, the J end lost 6 bases, and 12 bases lay between the germline ends. This CDR3 contains 15 residues. Germline assignment: CDR1 ENHRY and CDR2 SYGVKD. Here the CDR3 reads CAISDRRGSNSPLHF. Here the CDR3 DNA reads TGTGCCATCAGTGATCGGAGAGGGAGTAATTCACCCCTCCACTTT.

Comment on this clonotype: One end of the junction does not line up with germline, which may come from a read error. This chain links TRBV11-2 with TRBJ1-1; D is unresolved. The CDR3 has 15 residues. CDR1 SGHAT and CDR2 FQNNGV come from the germline V gene. The CDR3 here is CASSLHPGAGTEAFF. The CDR3 bases are TGTGCCAGTAGCTTACATCCGGGTGCAGGAACTGAAGCTTTCTTT.

Regarding this clonotype: Since no conserved phenylalanine or tryptophan closes the CDR3, a read error is the likely cause. No DNA is shown, since the ends of the CDR3 on it are uncertain; the CDR3 is the one TCRdb lists. The chain is built from TRBV29-1 and TRBJ2-3; the table calls TRBD1, which could not be checked here. The germline CDR1 and CDR2 sequences are SQVTM and ANQGSEA. Both ends counted, the CDR3 spans 12 residues. CDR3 region: CSAWTGTDTRYL.

A note on this clonotype: One end of the junction is discordant with germline, which a read error may explain. The rearrangement links TRBV6-6 to TRBJ2-3, with 7 bases fitting TRBD2. Per the germline V gene, CDR1 is MNHNY and CDR2 is SVGAGI (reference sequence). The CDR3 length is 18 residues. CDR3 in amino acids: CAGSYSRGSSRGTDTHYF. CDR3 coding DNA: TGTGCCGGCAGTTACTCGCGCGGGAGCTCCAGAGGCACAGATACGCACTATTTT.

This sequence joins TRBV20-1 and TRBJ1-2; TRBD1 agrees at 8 bases. The J segment lost 7 bases and the V segment lost 3 bases, leaving 13 bases of the junction unmatched. Germline loops: CDR1 DFQATT, CDR2 SNEGSKA (reference sequence). This CDR3 has 15 amino acids. The CDR3 nucleotides read TGCAGTGCTAGGAAAACTTCAGGGGGCGTGAGTGGCTACACCTTC. Its translation is CSARKTSGGVSGYTF.

This clonotype was recorded a few times. CDR3 loop: CASSSQGLDTEAFF. In nucleotides, the CDR3 is TGCGCCAGCAGCTCACAGGGGTTGGACACTGAAGCTTTCTTT. The V gene is TRBV5-1, the J gene TRBJ1-1, with TRBD1 identical over 7 bases. The germline CDR1 and CDR2 sequences are SGHRS and YFSETQ. Trimming cost V 3 bases and J 3 bases; bases outside gene matches: 5. This CDR3 spans 14 amino acids.